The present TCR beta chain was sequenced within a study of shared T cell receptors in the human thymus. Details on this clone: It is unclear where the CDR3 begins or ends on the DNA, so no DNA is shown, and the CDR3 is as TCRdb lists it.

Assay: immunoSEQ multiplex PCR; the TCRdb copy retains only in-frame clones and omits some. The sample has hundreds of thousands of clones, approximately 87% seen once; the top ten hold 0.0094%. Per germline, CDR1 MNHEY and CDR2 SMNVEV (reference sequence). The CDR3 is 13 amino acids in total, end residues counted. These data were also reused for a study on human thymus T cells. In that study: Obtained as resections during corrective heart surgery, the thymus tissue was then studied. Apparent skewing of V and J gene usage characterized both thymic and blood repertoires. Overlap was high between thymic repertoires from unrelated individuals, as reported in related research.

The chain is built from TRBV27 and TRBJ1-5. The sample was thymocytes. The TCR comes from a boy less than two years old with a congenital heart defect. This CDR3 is CASSDFRGQPQHF.